This TCR beta chain originates from a study of blood T cell repertoires in COVID-19. Study background: Specimens from acute and convalescent COVID-19 originated in the United States, Italy and Spain. The cDNA or gDNA used as material had been derived from T cells, B-cell-depleted T cells, or PBMCs.

Profiled with immunoSEQ multiplex PCR; TCRdb holds only in-frame clones, not every one. The profile covers about 49,000 clones, with about 85% appearing a single time and approximately 15% taken by the ten largest. CDR3 length: 16 amino acids. CDR1 is SGHAT and CDR2 is FQNNGV in the germline V gene. V lost 5 bases to trimming and J lost 0 bases; unmatched junction nucleotides: 6. The rearrangement joins TRBV11-2 to TRBJ2-3; TRBD1 agrees at 9 bases. Sequenced material: peripheral blood. The receptor's source is a human donor in a cohort sampled during active COVID-19. CDR3 sequence: CASSRRQGESTDTQYF. The CDR3 region has the DNA TGTGCCAGCAGCCGACGACAGGGGGAGAGCACAGATACGCAGTATTTT.